What follows describes a single T cell receptor beta chain. Antigen specificity is unknown. Using immunoSEQ multiplex PCR, the repertoire was profiled, and TCRdb retains in-frame clones only, with some absent. The sample holds about 2 million clones, approximately 95% seen once. This sample was included in a study of shared clonotypes between healthy human individuals. All participating donors were Caucasian adults from Nashville, Tennessee. The CD4+ fraction was divided into a CD45RA+ naive subset and a CD45RA-negative memory subset. J gave up 7 bases and V 4 bases, and 14 bases lay outside the gene matches. This CDR3 comprises 18 residues. Germline V gene lookup returns CDR1 SGHNT and CDR2 YYREEE (reference sequence). Study results and limitations: For sorted subsets, rarefaction showed incomplete sequencing despite large depth.

This receptor was identified in a man younger than 35 in good health. The sample was naive CD4+ T cells sorted from blood. Subset reported: CD45RA+ positively selected. The chain carries TRBV5-4 and TRBJ2-7; 16 bases are a match to TRBD2. CDR3 in DNA: TGTGCCAGCAGCGCCCGGGACGCAGGGACTAGCGGGAGGGGGGAGCAGTACTTC. The encoded protein is CASSARDAGTSGRGEQYF.